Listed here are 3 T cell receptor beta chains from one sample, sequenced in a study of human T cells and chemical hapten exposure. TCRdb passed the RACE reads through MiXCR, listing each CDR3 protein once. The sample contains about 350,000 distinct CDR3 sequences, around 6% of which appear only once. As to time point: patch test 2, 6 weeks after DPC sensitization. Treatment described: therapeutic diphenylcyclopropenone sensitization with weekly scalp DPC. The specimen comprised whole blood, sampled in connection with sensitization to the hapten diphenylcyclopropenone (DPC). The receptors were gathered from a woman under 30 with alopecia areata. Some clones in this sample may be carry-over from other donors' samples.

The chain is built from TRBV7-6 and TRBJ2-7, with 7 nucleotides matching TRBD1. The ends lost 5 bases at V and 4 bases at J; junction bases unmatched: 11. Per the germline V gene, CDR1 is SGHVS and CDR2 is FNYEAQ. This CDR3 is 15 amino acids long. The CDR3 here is CASSPRQGAFYEQYF. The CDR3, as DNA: TGTGCCAGCAGCCCCAGACAGGGAGCCTTTTACGAGCAGTACTTC.

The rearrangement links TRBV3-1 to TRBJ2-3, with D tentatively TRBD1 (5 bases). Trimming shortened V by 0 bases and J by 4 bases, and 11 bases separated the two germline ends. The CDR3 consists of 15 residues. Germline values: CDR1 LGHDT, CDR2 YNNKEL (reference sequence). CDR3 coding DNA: TGTGCCAGCAGCCAAGATGTAGCAGGGCCAGATACGCAGTATTTT. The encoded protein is CASSQDVAGPDTQYF.

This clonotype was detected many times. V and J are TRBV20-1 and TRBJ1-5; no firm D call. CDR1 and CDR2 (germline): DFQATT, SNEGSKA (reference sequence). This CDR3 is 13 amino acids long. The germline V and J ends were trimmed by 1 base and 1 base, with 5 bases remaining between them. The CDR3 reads CSARVKSNQPQHF. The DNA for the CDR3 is TGCAGTGCTAGAGTTAAGAGCAATCAGCCCCAGCATTTT.